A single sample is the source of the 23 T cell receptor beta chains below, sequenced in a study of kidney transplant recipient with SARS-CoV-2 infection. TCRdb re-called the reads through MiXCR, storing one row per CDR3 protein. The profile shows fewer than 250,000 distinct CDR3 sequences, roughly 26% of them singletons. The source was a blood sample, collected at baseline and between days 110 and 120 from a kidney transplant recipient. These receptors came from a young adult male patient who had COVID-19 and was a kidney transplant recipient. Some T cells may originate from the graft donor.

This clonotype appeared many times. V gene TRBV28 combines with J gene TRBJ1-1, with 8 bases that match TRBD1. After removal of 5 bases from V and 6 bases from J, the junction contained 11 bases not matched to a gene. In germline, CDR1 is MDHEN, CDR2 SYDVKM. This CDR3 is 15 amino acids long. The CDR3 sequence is CASSPPAGGASEAFF. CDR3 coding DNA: TGTGCCAGCAGTCCGCCTGCAGGGGGCGCCTCTGAAGCTTTCTTT.

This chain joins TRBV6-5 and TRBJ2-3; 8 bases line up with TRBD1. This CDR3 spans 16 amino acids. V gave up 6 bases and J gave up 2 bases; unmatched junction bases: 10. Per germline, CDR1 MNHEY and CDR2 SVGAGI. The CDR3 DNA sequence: TGTGCCAGCAGCCTCTATCGGACAGGGCCCACAGATACGCAGTATTTT. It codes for CASSLYRTGPTDTQYF.

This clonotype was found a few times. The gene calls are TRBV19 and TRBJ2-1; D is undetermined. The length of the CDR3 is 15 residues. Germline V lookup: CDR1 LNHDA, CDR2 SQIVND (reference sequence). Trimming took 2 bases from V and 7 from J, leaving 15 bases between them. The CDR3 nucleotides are TGTGCCAGTAGTATATTCGTCCAAGGGAAGAATGAGCAGTTCTTC. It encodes CASSIFVQGKNEQFF.

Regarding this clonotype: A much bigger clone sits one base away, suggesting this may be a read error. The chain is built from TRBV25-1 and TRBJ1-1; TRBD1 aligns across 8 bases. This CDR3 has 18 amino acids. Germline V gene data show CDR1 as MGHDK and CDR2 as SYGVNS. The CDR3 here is CASSELGAVRGPNTKAFF. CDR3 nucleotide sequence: TGTGCCAGCAGTGAATTAGGGGCCGTCAGGGGGCCGAACACTAAAGCTTTCTTT.

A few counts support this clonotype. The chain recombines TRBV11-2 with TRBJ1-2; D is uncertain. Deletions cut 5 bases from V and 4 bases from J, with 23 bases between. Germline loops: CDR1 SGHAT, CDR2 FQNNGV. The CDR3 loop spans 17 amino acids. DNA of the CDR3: TGTGCCAGCAGCCCGGGGATAACAAGCAGAAAGACCTATGGCTACACCTTC. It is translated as CASSPGITSRKTYGYTF.

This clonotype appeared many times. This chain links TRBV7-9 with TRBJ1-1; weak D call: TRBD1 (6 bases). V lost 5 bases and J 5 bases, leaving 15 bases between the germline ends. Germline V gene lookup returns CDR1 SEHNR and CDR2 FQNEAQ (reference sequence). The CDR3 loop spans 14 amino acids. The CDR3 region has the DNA TGTGCCAGCAGCCCGAGGGACCAGGGGACTGAAGCTTTCTTT. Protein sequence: CASSPRDQGTEAFF. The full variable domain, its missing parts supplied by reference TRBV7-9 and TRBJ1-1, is DTGVSQNPRHKITKRGQNVTFRCDPISEHNRLYWYRQTLGQGPEFLTYFQNEAQLEKSRLLSDRFSAERPKGSFSTLEIQRTEQGDSAMYLCASSPRDQGTEAFFGQGTRLTVV.

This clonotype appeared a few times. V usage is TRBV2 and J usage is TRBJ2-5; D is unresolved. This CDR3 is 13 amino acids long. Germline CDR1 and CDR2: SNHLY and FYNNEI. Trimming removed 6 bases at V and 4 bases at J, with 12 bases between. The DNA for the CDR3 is TGTGCCAGCAGCCCTAGTGAAGGAGAGACCCAGTACTTC. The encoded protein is CASSPSEGETQYF.

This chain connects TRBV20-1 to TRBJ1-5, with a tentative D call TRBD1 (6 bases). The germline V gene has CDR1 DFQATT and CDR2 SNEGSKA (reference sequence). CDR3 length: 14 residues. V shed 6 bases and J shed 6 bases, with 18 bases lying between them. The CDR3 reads CSATGGGGGQPQHF. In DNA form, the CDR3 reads TGCAGTGCCACTGGGGGGGGGGGCGGTCAGCCCCAGCATTTT.

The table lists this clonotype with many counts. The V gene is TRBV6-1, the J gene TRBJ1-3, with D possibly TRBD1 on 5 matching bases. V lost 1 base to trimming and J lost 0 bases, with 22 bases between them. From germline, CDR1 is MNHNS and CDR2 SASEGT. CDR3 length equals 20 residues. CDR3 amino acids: CASSEDGVSWGASSGNTIYF. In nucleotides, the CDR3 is TGTGCCAGCAGTGAAGATGGGGTCTCCTGGGGCGCCAGCTCTGGAAACACCATATATTTT.

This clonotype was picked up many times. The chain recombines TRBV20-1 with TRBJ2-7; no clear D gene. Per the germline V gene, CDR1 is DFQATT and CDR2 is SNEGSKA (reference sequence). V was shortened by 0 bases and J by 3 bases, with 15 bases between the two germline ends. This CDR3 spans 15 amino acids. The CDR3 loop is CSAREFGRANYEQYF. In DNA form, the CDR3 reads TGCAGTGCTAGAGAATTTGGACGGGCCAACTACGAGCAGTACTTC.

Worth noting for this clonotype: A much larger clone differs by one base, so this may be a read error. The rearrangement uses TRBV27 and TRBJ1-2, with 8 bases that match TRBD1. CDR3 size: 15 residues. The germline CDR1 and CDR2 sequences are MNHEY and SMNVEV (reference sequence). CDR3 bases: TGTGCCAACAGTGACCCGGGACAGGCCTACTATGGCTACACCTTC. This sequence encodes CANSDPGQAYYGYTF.

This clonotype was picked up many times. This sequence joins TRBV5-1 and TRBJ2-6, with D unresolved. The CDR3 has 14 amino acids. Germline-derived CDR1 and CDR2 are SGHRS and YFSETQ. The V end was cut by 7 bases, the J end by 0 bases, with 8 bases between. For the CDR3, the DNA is TGCGCCAGCCACCCGGGCTCTGGGGCCAACGTCCTGACTTTC. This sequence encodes CASHPGSGANVLTF.

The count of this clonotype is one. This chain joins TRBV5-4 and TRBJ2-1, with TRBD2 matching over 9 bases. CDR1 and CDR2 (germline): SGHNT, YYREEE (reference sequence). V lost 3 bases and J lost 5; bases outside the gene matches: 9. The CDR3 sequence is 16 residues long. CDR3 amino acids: CASSWDLAGSNNEQFF. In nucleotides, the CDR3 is TGTGCCAGCAGCTGGGATCTAGCGGGGAGCAACAATGAGCAGTTCTTC.

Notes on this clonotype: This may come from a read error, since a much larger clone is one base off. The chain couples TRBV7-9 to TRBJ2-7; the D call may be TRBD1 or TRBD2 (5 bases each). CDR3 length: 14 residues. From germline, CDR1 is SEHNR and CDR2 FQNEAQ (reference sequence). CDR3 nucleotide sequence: TGTGCCAGCAGCTTCAGGGACCCAGCCTACGAGCAGTGCTTC. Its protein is CASSFRDPAYEQCF. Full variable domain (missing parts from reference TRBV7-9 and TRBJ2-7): DTGVSQNPRHKITKRGQNVTFRCDPISEHNRLYWYRQTLGQGPEFLTYFQNEAQLEKSRLLSDRFSAERPKGSFSTLEIQRTEQGDSAMYLCASSFRDPAYEQCFGPGTRLTVT.

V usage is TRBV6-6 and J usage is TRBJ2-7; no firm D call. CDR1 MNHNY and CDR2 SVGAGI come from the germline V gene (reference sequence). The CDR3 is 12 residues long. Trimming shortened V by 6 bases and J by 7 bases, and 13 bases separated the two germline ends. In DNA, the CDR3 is TGTGCCAGCAGAGGCGCACTCTGGGAGCAGTACTTC. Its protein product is CASRGALWEQYF.

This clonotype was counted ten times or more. The CDR3 coding sequence is TGCGCCAGCAGCTTGGCTGGTCTGGGGAGCTCCTATAATTCACCCCTCCACTTT. Residues: CASSLAGLGSSYNSPLHF. V is TRBV5-1 and J is TRBJ1-6; no firm D call. The germline V gene has CDR1 SGHRS and CDR2 YFSETQ. The CDR3 covers 18 residues. The V gene lost 0 bases and the J gene lost 0 bases, with 13 bases spanning the gap.

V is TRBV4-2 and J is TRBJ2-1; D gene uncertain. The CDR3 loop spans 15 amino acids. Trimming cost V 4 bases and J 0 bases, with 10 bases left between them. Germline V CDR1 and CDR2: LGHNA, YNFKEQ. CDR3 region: CASSLARSSYNEQFF. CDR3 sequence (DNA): TGTGCCAGCAGCCTGGCTAGGAGCTCCTACAATGAGCAGTTCTTC.

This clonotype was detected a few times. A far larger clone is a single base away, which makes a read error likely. CDR3 nucleotide sequence: TGTGCCAACAGTTTCTCGCTAAACACAGATACGCAGTATTTT. Translated: CANSFSLNTDTQYF. The chain combines TRBV7-2 with TRBJ2-3; D unresolved. The CDR3 is made up of 14 amino acids. Germline CDR1 and CDR2: SGHTA and FQGNSA. The V and J ends lost 10 bases and 2 bases respectively, with 16 bases between them.

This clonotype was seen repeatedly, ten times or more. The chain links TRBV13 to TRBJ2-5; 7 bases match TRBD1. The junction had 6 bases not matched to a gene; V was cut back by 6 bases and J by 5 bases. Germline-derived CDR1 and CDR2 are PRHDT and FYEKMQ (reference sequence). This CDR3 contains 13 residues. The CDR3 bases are TGTGCCAGCAGGCAGACAGGGACCGAGACCCAGTACTTC. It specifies CASRQTGTETQYF.

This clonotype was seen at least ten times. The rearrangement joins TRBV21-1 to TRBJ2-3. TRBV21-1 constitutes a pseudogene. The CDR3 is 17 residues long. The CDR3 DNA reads TGTGCCAGCAGGACACACGTAGCTACAGTCATGCAAGATACGCAGTATTTT. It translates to CASRTHVATVMQDTQYF.

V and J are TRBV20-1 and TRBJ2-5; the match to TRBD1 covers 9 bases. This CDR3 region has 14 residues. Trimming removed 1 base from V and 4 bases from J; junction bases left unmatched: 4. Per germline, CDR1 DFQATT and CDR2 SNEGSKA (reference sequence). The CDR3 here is CSARGWTGAETQYF. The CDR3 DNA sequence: TGCAGTGCTAGAGGCTGGACAGGGGCAGAGACCCAGTACTTC.

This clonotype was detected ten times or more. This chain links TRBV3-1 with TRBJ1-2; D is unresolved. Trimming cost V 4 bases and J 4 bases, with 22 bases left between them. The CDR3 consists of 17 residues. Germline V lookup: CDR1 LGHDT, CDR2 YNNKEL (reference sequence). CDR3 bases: TGTGCCAGCAGCCCACAGAGCACCCTTCGAAAGACCTATGGCTACACCTTC. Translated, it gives CASSPQSTLRKTYGYTF. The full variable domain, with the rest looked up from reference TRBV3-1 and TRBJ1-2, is DTAVSQTPKYLVTQMGNDKSIKCEQNLGHDTMYWYKQDSKKFLKIMFSYNNKELIINETVPNRFSPKSPDKAHLNLHINSLELGDSAVYFCASSPQSTLRKTYGYTFGSGTRLTVV.

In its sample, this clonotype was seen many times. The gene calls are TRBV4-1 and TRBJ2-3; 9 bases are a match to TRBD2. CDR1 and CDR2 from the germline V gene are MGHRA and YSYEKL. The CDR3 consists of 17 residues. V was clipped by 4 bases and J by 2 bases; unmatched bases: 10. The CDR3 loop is CASSLHPGTSTTDTQYF. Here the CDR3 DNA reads TGCGCCAGCAGCCTCCATCCGGGGACTAGCACCACAGATACGCAGTATTTT.